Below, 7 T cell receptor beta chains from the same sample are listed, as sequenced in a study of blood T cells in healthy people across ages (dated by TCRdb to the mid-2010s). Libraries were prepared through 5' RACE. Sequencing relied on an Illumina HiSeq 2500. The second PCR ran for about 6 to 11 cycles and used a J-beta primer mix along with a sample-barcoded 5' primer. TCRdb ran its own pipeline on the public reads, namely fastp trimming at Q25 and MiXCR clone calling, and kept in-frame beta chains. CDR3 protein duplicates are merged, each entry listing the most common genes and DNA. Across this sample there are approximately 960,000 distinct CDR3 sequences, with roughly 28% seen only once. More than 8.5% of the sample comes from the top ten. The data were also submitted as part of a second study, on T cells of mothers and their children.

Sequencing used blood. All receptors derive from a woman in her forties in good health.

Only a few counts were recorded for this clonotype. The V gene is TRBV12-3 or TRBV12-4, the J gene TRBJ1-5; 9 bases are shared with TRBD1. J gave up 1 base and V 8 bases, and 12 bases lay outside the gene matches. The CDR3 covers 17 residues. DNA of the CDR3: TGTGCCAGCTCATTGGGACAGGGCGGGGTGAGCAATCAGCCCCAGCATTTT. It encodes CASSLGQGGVSNQPQHF.

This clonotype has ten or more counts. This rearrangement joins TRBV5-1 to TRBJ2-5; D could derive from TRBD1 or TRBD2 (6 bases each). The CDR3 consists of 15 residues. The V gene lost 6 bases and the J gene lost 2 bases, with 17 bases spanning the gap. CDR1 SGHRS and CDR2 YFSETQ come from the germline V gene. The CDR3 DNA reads TGCGCCAGCACCCCTTGGAGGGGGTTGCAAGAGACCCAGTACTTC. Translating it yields CASTPWRGLQETQYF.

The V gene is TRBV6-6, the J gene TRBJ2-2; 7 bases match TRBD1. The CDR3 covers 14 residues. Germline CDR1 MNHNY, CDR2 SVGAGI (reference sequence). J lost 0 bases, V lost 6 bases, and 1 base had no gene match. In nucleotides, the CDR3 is TGTGCCAGCAGGGGACAGTCGAACACCGGGGAGCTGTTTTTT. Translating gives CASRGQSNTGELFF.

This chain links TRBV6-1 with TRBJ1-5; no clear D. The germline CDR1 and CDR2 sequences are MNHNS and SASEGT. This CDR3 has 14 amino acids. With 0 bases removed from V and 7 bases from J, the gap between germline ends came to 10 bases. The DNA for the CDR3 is TGTGCCAGCAGTGAAGCGGGGTTCGGGCAGCCCCAGCATTTT. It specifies CASSEAGFGQPQHF.

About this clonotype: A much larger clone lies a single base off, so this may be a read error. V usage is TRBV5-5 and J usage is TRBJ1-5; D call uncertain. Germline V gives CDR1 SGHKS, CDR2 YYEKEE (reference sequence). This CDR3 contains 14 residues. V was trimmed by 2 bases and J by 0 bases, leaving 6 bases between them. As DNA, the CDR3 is TGTGCCAGCAGCTTCCAGACTAGCAATCAGCCCCAGCATTTT. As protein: CASSFQTSNQPQHF.

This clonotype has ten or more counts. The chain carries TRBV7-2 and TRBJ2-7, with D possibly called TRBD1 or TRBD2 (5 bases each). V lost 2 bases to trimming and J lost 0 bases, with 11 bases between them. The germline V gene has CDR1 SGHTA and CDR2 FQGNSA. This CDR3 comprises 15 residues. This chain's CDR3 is CASSLQGEISYEQYF. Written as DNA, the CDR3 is TGTGCCAGCAGCTTACAGGGAGAGATCTCCTACGAGCAGTACTTC.

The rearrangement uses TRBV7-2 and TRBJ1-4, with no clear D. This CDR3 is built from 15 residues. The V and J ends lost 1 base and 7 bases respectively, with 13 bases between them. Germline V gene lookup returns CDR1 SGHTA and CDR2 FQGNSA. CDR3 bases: TGTGCCAGCAGCTTAGGAGTCCGGGTTGGTGAAAAACTGTTTTTT. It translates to CASSLGVRVGEKLFF. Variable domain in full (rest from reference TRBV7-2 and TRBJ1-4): GAGVSQSPSNKVTEKGKDVELRCDPISGHTALYWYRQSLGQGLEFLIYFQGNSAPDKSGLPSDRFSAERTGGSVSTLTIQRTQQEDSAVYLCASSLGVRVGEKLFFGSGTQLSVL.